The sequence of this T cell receptor beta chain was determined in a study of blood T cells in healthy people across ages (dated by TCRdb to between 2015 and 2016). Broadly, across the study: In model experiments, roughly one uniquely barcoded TCR beta cDNA molecule per two T cells was captured by template switching. To track age-related changes in TCR beta repertoire diversity, the study relied on deep sequencing normalized with unique cDNA molecular identifiers. Four age groups were formed from the donors: young (average roughly 15 years), middle-aged (more than 35), aged (62) and long-lived (approximately 78). Donors of different ages were randomly distributed across sequencing lanes to avoid experimental bias. The study analyzed two additional independent replicas of 1 million unique cDNA reads from the same blood draw for two donors, one aged 18 to 30 and one aged 80 or older.

Library method: 5' RACE. Data came from an Illumina HiSeq 2500. A second roughly 6 to 11 cycle PCR used a sample-barcoded 5' primer and a J-beta primer mix. A template-switch 5' adaptor carrying 12 random nucleotides introduced a unique molecular identifier onto each TCR beta cDNA molecule. At least 2.5 million CDR3-containing paired-end reads were obtained from each sample. First-strand cDNA synthesis was performed from all RNA using the Mint cDNA synthesis kit, with priming by a TRBC-specific oligonucleotide. Following uracil-DNA glycosylase treatment, a first 18-cycle PCR with universal primers M1SS and BC2_uni_R was performed on all cDNA. The original pipeline was this. Each sample was normalized by randomly selecting 1 million high-quality reads, each carrying a distinct molecular identifier. Reads with shared molecular identifiers were discarded instead of being binned into consensus sequences. MiTCR, with a Q25 quality threshold and the strictest error-elimination algorithm, was used for CDR3 identification, clonotype clustering and error correction. A nonparametric unseen species model using Euler transformation provided a lower-bound estimate of total TCR beta diversity. Clones were called with MiXCR by TCRdb after fastp trimmed the public reads at Q25, and only in-frame beta chains were retained. Every entry covers one CDR3 protein and lists the most common genes and DNA from its rows. What appears here as the V and J calls and clone size reflects TCRdb's work, not the paper's. For this sample the table gives some 370,000 distinct CDR3 sequences, of which over 45% were detected only once. The ten biggest clones cover 45% to 55% of the sample.

The donors were around 39 Caucasian individuals from Russia, aged about 6 to 95 years, who were systemically healthy. Each donor gave 8 to 10 milliliters of peripheral blood, drawn into EDTA-treated Vacutainer tubes. PBMCs were isolated by Ficoll-Paque density-gradient centrifugation, with at least 6 million obtained per sample. Total RNA was extracted from PBMCs with Trizol reagent, with at least 6 micrograms obtained per sample. Naive CD45RAhigh/CD27high T cell percentages were measured by flow cytometry on a PBMC aliquot from every donor. This clonotype has only a few counts. Its antigen is still unknown. One base away there is no much larger clone; base qualities are not given. The germline V gene gives CDR1 as ENHRY and CDR2 as SYGVKD. From cysteine to phenylalanine, the CDR3 is 12 amino acids long. The sequence is cut down to CDR3 DNA, 36 bases in frame from base 1. The germline V and J ends show losses of 10 bases and 3 bases respectively, and no gene match explains 5 bases of the junction.

General conclusions and limits of the study: The CMV infection status of donors was not known, potentially confounding age-related changes in expanded clonotypes. Compared with the aged group, the long-lived group had more naive CD4+ T cells, fewer expanded clones and increased TCR diversity, a pattern suggesting age selection. There was a strong correlation between observed TCR beta diversity and the percentage of naive T cells measured by flow cytometry. As age increased, observed TCR beta diversity per million T cells dropped in a roughly linear way, and a significant reduction was already evident by age 40. Estimates of total diversity from one million sequenced T cells were regarded as lower bounds and underestimates. Because profiling used bulk unsorted PBMCs, naive and antigen-experienced compartments could not be compared conclusively.

This sequence uses TRBV10-3 and TRBJ2-5; 7 bases in the middle match TRBD1. Sequences were obtained from blood. The receptor's source is a man aged 55 to 70 in good health. The bases read TGTGCCACCAAGGACAGGAAAGAGACCCAGTACTTC. It codes for CATKDRKETQYF.